The clone carrying this TCR beta chain was found many times. This specimen comes from a study of identical twins. TCRdb analysed the 5' RACE reads with MiXCR anew, one entry per CDR3 protein. The top ten hold roughly 3% of the sample, which has 550,000 to 700,000 distinct CDR3 sequences, more than 9% seen once. These data are also associated with another study on yellow fever vaccine responses in identical twins.

Source material: PBMCs. The source of this sequence is a woman aged 18-30 years in good health.

CDR3: CAISTGGTGNTIYF. The CDR3 bases are TGTGCCATCAGCACAGGGGGAACGGGAAACACCATATATTTT. The V gene is TRBV10-3, the J gene TRBJ1-3; 8 nucleotides line up with TRBD1. Germline V lookup: CDR1 ENHRY, CDR2 SYGVKD. V lost 6 bases, J lost 4 bases, and 5 bases stayed unmatched. There are 14 residues in the CDR3.